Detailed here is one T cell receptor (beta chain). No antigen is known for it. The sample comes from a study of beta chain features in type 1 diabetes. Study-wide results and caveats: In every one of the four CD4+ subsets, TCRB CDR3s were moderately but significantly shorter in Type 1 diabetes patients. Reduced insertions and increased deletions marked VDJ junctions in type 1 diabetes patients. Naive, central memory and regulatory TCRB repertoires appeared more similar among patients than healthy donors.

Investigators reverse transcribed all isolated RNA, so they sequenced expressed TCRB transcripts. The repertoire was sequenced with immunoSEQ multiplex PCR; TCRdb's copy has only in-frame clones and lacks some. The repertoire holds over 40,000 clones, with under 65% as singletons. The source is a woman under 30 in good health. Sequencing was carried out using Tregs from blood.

CDR3 in DNA: TGTGCCAGCAGCGTAGGGGCTAGCGGGAGGGCAGTCCACGAGCAGTACTTC. It codes for CASSVGASGRAVHEQYF. The rearrangement joins TRBV9 to TRBJ2-7; 12 bases are a match to TRBD2. The CDR3 spans 17 residues. Unmatched junction bases numbered 9, after V lost 0 bases and J lost 5 bases. CDR1 is SGDLS, CDR2 YYNGEE, per germline.